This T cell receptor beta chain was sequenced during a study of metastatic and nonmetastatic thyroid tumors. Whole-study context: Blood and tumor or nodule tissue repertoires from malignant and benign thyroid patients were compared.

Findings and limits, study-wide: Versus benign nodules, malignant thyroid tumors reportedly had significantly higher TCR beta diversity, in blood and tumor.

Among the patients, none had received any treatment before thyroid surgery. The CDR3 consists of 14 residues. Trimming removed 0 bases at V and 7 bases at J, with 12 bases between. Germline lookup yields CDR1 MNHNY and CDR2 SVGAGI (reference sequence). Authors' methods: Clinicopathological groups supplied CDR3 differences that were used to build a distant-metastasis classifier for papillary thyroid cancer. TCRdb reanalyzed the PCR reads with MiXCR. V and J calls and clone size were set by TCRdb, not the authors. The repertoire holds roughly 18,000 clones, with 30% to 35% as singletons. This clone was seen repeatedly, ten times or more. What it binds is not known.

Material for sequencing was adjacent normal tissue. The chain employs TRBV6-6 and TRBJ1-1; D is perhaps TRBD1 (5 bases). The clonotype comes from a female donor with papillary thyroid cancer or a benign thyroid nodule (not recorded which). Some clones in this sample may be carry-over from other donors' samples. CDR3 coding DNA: TGTGCCAGCAGTTACTCCGCGGGGGGGGGTGAAGCTTTCTTT. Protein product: CASSYSAGGGEAFF.